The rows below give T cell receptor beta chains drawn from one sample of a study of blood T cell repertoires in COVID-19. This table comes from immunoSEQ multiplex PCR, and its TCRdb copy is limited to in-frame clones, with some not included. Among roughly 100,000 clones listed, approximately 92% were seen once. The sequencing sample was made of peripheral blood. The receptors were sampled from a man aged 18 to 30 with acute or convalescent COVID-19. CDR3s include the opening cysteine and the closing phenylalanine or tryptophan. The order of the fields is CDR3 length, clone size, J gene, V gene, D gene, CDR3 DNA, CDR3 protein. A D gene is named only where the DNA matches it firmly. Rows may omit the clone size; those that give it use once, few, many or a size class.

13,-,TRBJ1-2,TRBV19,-,TGTGCCAGTAGTATCAATTGGGCAGGTGGCTACACCTTC,CASSINWAGGYTF
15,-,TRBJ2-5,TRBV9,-,TGTGCCAGCAGCGTAGTTGGAGGGTCGGGGGAGACCCAGTACTTC,CASSVVGGSGETQYF
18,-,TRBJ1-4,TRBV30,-,TGTGCCTGGAGTGTACCACTCCCTACAAGGCGGGCTAATGAAAAACTGTTTTTT,CAWSVPLPTRRANEKLFF
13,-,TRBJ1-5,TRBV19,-,TGTGCCAGTACGGGCAGGGATAATCAGCCCCAGCATTTT,CASTGRDNQPQHF
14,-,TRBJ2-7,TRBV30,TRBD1,TGTGCCTGGAGTGCGGGACAGGGCGACTACGAGCAGTACTTC,CAWSAGQGDYEQYF
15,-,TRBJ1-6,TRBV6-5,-,TGTGCCAGCAGTCACGACCAGGGGACGAATTCACCCCTCCACTTT,CASSHDQGTNSPLHF
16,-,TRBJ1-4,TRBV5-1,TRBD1,TGCGCCAGCAGCCCAGACAGGGGACCATCTAATGAAAAACTGTTTTTT,CASSPDRGPSNEKLFF
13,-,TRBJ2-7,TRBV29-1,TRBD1,TGCAGCGTGTCTTCGGGACAGGGGGTCGAGCAGTACTTC,CSVSSGQGVEQYF
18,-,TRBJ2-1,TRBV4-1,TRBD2,TGCGCCAGCAGCCAAGGACTAGCGGGGGGGACAAGAAGGAATGAGCAGTTCTTC,CASSQGLAGGTRRNEQFF
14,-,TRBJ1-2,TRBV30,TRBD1,TGTGCCTGGAGTGTACATCAGGGGGCGGATGGCTACACCTTC,CAWSVHQGADGYTF
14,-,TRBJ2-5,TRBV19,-,TGTGCCAGTAGTATTTGGGACAATCGAGAGACCCAGTACTTC,CASSIWDNRETQYF
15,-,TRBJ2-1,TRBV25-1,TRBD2,TGTGCCAGCAGTGAATATGGCGGGAGTGGTAATGAGCAGTTCTTC,CASSEYGGSGNEQFF
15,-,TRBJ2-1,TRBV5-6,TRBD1,TGTGCCAGCACCGGGGACAGGGGCACCTACAATGAGCAGTTCTTC,CASTGDRGTYNEQFF
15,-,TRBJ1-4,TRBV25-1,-,TGTGCCAGCAGTGAAGATGGGACAAAGAAGGTAAAACTGTTTTTT,CASSEDGTKKVKLFF
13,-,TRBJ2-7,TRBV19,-,TGTGCCAGTAGTATAGAGACCGGGAGAGAGCAGTACTTC,CASSIETGREQYF
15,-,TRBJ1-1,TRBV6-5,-,TGTGCCAGCAGTTACTCGACCACAGGATCCACTGAAGCTTTCTTT,CASSYSTTGSTEAFF
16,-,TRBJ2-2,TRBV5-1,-,TGCGCCAGCAGCTTGGTATTGGGACTCAATGCCGGGGAGCTGTTTTTT,CASSLVLGLNAGELFF
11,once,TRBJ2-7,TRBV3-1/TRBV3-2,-,TGTGCCAGCAGCTCAGGGCCCGAGCAGTACTTC,CASSSGPEQYF
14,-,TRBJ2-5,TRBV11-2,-,TGTGCCAGCAGCTTAGGCGGTAGCGCAGGGACCCAGTACTTC,CASSLGGSAGTQYF
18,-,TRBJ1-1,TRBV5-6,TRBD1,TGTGCCAGCAGCTTATATCAAATGTACGGACAGGGGCACACTGAAGCTTTCTTT,CASSLYQMYGQGHTEAFF
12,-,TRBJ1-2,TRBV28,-,TGTGCCAGCAGTTCGACAGGAGGTGGCTACACCTTC,CASSSTGGGYTF
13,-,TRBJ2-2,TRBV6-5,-,TGTGCCAGCACCTGGGGACTGGCCGGGGAGCTGTTTTTT,CASTWGLAGELFF
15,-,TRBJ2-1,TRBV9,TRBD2,TGTGCCAGCAGCGAACTAGCGGGCCACCCCTATGAGCAGTTCTTC,CASSELAGHPYEQFF
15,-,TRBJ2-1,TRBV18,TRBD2,TGTGCCAGCTCACCAAGCGGGAGCTCCTACAATGAGCAGTTCTTC,CASSPSGSSYNEQFF
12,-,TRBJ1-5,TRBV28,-,TGTGCCAGCACCGCGTCCCTAGGGCCCCAGCATTTT,CASTASLGPQHF
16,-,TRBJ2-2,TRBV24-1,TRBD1,TGTGCCACCAGTGATTCGTCGGGACAGGGCCACGGGGAGCTGTTTTTT,CATSDSSGQGHGELFF
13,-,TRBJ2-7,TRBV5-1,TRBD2,TGCGCCAGCAGCCCGGGACTAACCTACGAGCAGTACTTC,CASSPGLTYEQYF
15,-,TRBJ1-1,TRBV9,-,TGTGCCAGCAGCCGGGAGGGGCAGTCGAACACTGAAGCTTTCTTT,CASSREGQSNTEAFF
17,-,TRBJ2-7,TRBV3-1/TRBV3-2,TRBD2,TGTGCCAGCAGCCAAGTGGGGACTAGCGGGAGGGCCATCGAGCAGTACTTC,CASSQVGTSGRAIEQYF
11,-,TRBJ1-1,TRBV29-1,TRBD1,TGCAGCGGCGGAGGGGGCCGGGGAGCTTTCTTT,CSGGGGRGAFF
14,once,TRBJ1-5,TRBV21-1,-,TGTGCCAGCCAGGGGACAGTTACGAATCAGCCCCAGCATTTT,CASQGTVTNQPQHF
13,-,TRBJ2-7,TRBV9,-,TGTGCCAGCAGCTCAAGAGGAGGAGGGGAGCAGTACTTC,CASSSRGGGEQYF